Listed below are T cell receptor beta chains from one sample, sequenced in a study of blood T cell repertoires in COVID-19. Some clones are missing from TCRdb's copy, which holds only in-frame ones; the method was immunoSEQ multiplex PCR. The sample carries about 45,000 clones, around 90% recorded once. The material sequenced was peripheral blood. These receptors all stem from a woman aged 80 or over with active COVID-19. Both conserved end residues are part of each CDR3. The D gene is left open where the match is weak. Clone size is given for some rows only: seen once, a few or many times, or a class if the clone is expanded.

j_call clone_size v_call d_call cdr3_length cdr3_aa cdr3_nt
TRBJ2-7 . TRBV19 TRBD1 15 CASKPGQGPLYEQYF TGTGCCAGTAAACCGGGACAGGGCCCTCTTTACGAGCAGTACTTC
TRBJ2-5 . TRBV3-1/TRBV3-2 TRBD2 14 CASSQRLAQETQYF TGTGCCAGCAGCCAAAGACTAGCCCAAGAGACCCAGTACTTC
TRBJ1-2 once TRBV4-3 . 13 CASSLEGVGGYTF TGCGCCAGCAGCCTCGAAGGGGTAGGAGGCTACACCTTC
TRBJ2-3 . TRBV6-2/TRBV6-3 TRBD2 17 CASSYGLAGASTDTQYF TGTGCCAGCAGTTACGGACTAGCGGGGGCTTCCACAGATACGCAGTATTTT
TRBJ2-3 . TRBV23-1 TRBD2 18 CASSQGTSGGVRTDTQYF TGCGCCAGCAGTCAAGGGACTAGCGGGGGGGTACGCACAGATACGCAGTATTTT
TRBJ1-5 . TRBV2 TRBD1 15 CASSDWDRGGQPQHF TGTGCCAGCAGTGACTGGGACAGGGGAGGCCAGCCCCAGCATTTT
TRBJ1-4 . TRBV18 TRBD1 14 CASSLGQGGEKLFF TGTGCCAGCTCATTGGGACAGGGTGGTGAAAAACTGTTTTTT
TRBJ2-7 . TRBV28 . 15 CASSLMASSSYEQYF TGTGCCAGCAGTTTGATGGCCTCAAGCTCCTACGAGCAGTACTTC
TRBJ1-4 . TRBV18 TRBD1 15 CASSTRTGPNEKLFF TGTGCCAGCTCAACGAGGACAGGACCCAATGAAAAACTGTTTTTT
TRBJ2-7 . TRBV5-1 . 16 CASSLGLGGRSYEQYF TGCGCCAGCAGCTTGGGCCTAGGGGGAAGATCCTACGAGCAGTACTTC
TRBJ2-2 . TRBV7-6 TRBD1 16 CASSLVAGGHTGELFF TGTGCCAGCAGCTTAGTGGCAGGGGGCCACACCGGGGAGCTGTTTTTT
TRBJ2-7 . TRBV5-6 TRBD1 14 CASSLGQGFYEQYF TGTGCCAGCAGCTTGGGACAGGGTTTTTACGAGCAGTACTTC
TRBJ2-5 once TRBV3-1/TRBV3-2 . 17 CASSPGVLASAQETQYF TGTGCCAGCAGCCCGGGGGTACTAGCAAGCGCTCAAGAGACCCAGTACTTC
TRBJ2-7 . TRBV19 . 14 CASSRPGDSYEQYF TGTGCCAGTAGTAGACCAGGGGACTCCTACGAGCAGTACTTC
TRBJ1-2 . TRBV29-1 . 13 CSVAAGGAYGYTF TGCAGCGTCGCGGCGGGGGGCGCGTATGGCTACACCTTC
TRBJ2-7 few TRBV6-2/TRBV6-3 . 15 CASSYSAGWSYEQYF TGTGCCAGCAGTTACTCGGCAGGGTGGTCCTACGAGCAGTACTTC
TRBJ1-1 . TRBV19 . 12 CAATNRDAEAFF TGTGCCGCGACAAACAGGGACGCTGAAGCTTTCTTT
TRBJ2-7 . TRBV19 . 14 CASSAYRGGYEQYF TGTGCCAGTAGTGCGTACAGGGGGGGCTACGAGCAGTACTTC
TRBJ2-7 . TRBV7-9 . 13 CASSSRQFYEQYF TGTGCCAGCAGCAGTCGACAGTTTTACGAGCAGTACTTC
TRBJ1-1 . TRBV27 TRBD1 16 CASSQMRQGTNTEAFF TGTGCCAGCAGTCAAATGCGACAGGGCACAAACACTGAAGCTTTCTTT
TRBJ1-5 . TRBV30 TRBD1 13 CAWGQGFNQPQHF TGTGCCTGGGGACAGGGATTCAATCAGCCCCAGCATTTT
TRBJ2-1 . TRBV12-3/TRBV12-4 . 13 CASSWGRINEQFF TGTGCCAGCAGTTGGGGGCGGATCAATGAGCAGTTCTTC
TRBJ1-2 . TRBV28 . 14 CASSLPSRFRGYTF TGTGCCAGCAGTTTACCCTCGAGGTTTCGAGGCTACACCTTC
TRBJ2-3 . TRBV18 TRBD2 16 CASSPGGTSSTDTQYF TGTGCCAGCTCACCGGGGGGGACTAGCAGCACAGATACGCAGTATTTT
TRBJ1-4 . TRBV30 . 14 CAWTRGRFDEKLFF TGTGCCTGGACCCGTGGCAGGTTTGATGAAAAACTGTTTTTT
TRBJ1-2 . TRBV28 TRBD1 14 CASSLEDRIHGYTF TGTGCCAGCAGTTTAGAGGACAGGATACATGGCTACACCTTC
TRBJ1-2 . TRBV5-1 TRBD1 14 CASSLDGTGDGYTF TGCGCCAGCAGCTTGGATGGGACAGGGGATGGCTACACCTTC